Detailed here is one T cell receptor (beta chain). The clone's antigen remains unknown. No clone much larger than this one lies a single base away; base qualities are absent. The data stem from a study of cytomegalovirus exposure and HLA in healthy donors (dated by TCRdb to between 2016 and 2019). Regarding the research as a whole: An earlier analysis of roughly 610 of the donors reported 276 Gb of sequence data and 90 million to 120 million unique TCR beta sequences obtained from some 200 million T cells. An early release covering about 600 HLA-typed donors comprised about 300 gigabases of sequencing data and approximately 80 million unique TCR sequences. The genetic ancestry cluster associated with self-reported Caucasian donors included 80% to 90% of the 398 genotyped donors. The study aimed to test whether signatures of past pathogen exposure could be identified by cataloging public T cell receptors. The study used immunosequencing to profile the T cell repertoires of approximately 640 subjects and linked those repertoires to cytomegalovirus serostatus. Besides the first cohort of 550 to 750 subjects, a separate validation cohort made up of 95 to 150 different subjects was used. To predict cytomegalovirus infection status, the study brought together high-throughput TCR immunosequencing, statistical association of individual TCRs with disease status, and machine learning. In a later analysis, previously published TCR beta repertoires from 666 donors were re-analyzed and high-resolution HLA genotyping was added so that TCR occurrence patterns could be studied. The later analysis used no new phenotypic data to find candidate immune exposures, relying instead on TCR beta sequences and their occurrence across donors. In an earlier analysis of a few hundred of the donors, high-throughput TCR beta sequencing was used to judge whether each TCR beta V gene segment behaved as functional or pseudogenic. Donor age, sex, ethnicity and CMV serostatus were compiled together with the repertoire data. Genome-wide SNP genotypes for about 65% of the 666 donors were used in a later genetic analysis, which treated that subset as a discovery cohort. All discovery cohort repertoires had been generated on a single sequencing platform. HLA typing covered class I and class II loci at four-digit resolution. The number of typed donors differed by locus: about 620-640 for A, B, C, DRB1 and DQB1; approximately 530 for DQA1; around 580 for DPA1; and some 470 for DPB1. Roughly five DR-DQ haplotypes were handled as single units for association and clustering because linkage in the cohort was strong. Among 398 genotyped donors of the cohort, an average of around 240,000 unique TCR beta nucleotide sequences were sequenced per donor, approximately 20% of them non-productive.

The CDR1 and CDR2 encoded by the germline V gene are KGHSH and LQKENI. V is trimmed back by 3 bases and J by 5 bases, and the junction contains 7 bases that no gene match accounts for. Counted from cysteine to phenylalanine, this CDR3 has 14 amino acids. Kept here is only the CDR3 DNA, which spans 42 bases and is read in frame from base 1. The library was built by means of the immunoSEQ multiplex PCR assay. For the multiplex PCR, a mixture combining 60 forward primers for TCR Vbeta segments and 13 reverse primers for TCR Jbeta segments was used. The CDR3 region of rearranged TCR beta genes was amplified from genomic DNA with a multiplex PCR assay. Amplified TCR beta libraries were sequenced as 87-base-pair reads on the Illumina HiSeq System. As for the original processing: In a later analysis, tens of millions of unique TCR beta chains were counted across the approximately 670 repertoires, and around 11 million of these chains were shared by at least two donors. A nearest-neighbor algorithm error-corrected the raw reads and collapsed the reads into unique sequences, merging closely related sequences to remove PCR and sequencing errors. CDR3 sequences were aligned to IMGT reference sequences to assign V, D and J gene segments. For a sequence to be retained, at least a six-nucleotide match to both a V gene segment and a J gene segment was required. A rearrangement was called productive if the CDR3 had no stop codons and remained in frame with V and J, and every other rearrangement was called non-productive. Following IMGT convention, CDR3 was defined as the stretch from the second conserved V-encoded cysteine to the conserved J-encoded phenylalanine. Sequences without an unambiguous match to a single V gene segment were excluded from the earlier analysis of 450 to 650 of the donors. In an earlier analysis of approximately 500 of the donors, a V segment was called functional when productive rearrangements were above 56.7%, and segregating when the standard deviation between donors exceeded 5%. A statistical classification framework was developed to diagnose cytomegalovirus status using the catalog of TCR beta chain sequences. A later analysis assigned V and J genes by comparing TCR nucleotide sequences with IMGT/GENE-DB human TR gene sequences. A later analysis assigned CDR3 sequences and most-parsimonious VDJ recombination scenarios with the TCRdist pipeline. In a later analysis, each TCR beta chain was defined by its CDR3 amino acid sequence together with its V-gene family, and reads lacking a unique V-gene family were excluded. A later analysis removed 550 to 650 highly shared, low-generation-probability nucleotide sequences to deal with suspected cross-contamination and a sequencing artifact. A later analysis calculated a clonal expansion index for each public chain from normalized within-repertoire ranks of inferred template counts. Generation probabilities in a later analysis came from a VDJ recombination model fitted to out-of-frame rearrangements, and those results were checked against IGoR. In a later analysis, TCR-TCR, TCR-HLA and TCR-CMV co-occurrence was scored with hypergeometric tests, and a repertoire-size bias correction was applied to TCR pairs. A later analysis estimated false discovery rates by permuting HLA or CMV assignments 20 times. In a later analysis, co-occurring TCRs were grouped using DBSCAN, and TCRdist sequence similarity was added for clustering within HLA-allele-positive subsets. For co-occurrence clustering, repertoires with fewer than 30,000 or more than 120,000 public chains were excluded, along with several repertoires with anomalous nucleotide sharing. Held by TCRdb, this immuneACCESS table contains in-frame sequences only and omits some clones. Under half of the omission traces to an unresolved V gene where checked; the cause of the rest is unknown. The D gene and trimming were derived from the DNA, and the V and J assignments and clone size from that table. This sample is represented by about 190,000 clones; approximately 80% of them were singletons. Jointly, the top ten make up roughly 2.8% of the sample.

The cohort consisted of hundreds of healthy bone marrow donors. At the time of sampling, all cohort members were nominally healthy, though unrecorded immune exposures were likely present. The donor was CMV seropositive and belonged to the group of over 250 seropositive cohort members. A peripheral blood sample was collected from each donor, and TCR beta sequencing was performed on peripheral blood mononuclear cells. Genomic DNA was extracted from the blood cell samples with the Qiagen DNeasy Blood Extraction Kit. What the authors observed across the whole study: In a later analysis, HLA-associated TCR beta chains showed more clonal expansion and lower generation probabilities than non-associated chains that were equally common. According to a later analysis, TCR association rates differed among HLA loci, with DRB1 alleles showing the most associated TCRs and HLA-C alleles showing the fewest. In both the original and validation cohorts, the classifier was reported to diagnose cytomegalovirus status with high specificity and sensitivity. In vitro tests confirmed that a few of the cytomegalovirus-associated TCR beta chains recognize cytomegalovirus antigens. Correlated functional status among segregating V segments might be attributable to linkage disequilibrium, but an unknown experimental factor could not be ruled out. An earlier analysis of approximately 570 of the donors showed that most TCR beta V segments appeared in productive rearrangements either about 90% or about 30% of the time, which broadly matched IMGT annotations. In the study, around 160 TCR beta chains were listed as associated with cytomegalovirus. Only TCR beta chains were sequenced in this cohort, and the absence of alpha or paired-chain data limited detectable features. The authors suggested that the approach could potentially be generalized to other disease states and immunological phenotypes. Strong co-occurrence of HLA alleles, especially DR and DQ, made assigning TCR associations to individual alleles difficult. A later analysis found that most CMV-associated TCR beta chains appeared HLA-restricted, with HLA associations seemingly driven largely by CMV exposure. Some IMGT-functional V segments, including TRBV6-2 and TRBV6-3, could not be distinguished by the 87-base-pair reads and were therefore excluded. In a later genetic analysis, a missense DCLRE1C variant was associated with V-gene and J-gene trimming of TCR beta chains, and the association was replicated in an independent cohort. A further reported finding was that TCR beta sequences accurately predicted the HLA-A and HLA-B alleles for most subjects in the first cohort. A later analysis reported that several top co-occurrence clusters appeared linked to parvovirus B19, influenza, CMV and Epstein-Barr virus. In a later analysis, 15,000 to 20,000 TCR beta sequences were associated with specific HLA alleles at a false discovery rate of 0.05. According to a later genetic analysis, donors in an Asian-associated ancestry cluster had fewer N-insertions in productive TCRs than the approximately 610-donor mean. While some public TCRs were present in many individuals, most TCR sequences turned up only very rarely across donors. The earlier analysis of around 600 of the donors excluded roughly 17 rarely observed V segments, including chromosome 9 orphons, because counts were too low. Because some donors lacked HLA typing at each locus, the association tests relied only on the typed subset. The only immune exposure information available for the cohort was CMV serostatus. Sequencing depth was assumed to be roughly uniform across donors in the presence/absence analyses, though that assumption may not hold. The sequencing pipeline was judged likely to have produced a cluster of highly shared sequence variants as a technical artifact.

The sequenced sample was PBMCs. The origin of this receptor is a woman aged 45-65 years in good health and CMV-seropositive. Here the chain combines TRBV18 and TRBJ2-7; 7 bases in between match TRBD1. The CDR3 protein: CASSPYAGGDEQYF. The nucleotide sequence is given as TGTGCCAGCTCACCTTATGCAGGGGGAGACGAGCAGTACTTC.